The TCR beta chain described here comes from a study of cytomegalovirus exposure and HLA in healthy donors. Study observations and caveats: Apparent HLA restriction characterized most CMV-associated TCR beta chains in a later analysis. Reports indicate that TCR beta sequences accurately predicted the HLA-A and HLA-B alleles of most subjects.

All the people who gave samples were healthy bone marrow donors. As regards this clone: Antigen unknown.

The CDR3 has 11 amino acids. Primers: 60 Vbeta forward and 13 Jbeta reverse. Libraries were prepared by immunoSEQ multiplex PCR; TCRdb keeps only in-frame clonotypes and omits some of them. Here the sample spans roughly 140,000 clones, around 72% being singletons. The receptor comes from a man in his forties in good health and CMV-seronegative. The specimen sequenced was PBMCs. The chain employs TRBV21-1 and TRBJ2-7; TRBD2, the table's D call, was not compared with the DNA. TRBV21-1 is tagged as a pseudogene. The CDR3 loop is CASSNLLVQYF. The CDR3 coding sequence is TGTGCCAGCAGCAATTTGTTAGTGCAGTACTTC.